This T cell receptor beta chain was documented in a study of cytomegalovirus exposure and HLA in healthy donors. Study observations and caveats: Later on, a genetic analysis was performed. It linked a missense variant in DCLRE1C with V- and J-gene trimming of TCR beta. At a 0.05 false discovery rate, a later analysis found some 18,000 TCR beta sequences to be associated with HLA alleles. Among the CMV-associated chains, three were confirmed in vitro as specific for CMV antigens.

CDR3 length: 16 residues. The germline V gene has CDR1 SGDLS and CDR2 YYNGEE. V lost 0 bases to trimming and J lost 2 bases; unmatched junction nucleotides: 2. The study ran its PCR with 60 Vbeta and 13 Jbeta primers. Some clones are missing from TCRdb's copy, which holds only in-frame ones; the method was immunoSEQ multiplex PCR. The repertoire has 150,000 or so clones, roughly 80% of them found once; the top ten carry 9.5% to 15%. Donors likely had unrecorded immune exposures despite being nominally healthy when sampled. Concerning this clone: Its antigen is unidentified. Other DNA sequences in the sample encode the same CDR3.

The gene calls are TRBV9 and TRBJ2-2; 9 positions agree with TRBD2. The receptor was isolated from a man younger than 45 in good health and CMV-seropositive. Sequencing input: PBMCs. The CDR3 nucleotides read TGTGCCAGCAGCGTAGGACTAGCGGCCAACACCGGGGAGCTGTTTTTT. Amino acid sequence: CASSVGLAANTGELFF. The full variable domain, rest sourced from reference TRBV9 and TRBJ2-2, is DSGVTQTPKHLITATGQRVTLRCSPRSGDLSVYWYQQSLDQGLQFLIQYYNGEERAKGNILERFSAQQFPDLHSELNLSSLELGDSALYFCASSVGLAANTGELFFGEGSRLTVL.